This T cell receptor beta chain emerged from a study of blood T cell repertoires in COVID-19. Study context: Italy, Spain and the United States were the sources of the convalescent and acute COVID-19 samples. T cells, B-cell-depleted T cells, or PBMCs provided the cDNA or gDNA that served as material.

Generated by immunoSEQ multiplex PCR, the TCRdb table keeps only in-frame clones and is missing some. The data show about 60,000 clones, just under 90% seen once. The sequencing sample was made of peripheral blood. This receptor was identified in a human donor with active COVID-19. The donor label of this sample is uncertain.

CDR3 DNA sequence: TGTGCCAGCAGCCCTAGGACAGGGGATGCTGGAAACACCATATATTTT. This gives the protein CASSPRTGDAGNTIYF. The rearrangement joins TRBV9 to TRBJ1-3; 9 bases are a match to TRBD1. The trim removed 4 bases at V and 2 bases at J, leaving 7 bases unmatched. CDR1 and CDR2 from the germline V gene are SGDLS and YYNGEE. The CDR3 runs to 16 residues.